This TCR beta chain was documented in a study of regulatory T cells in long-lasting Graves disease. Broader study findings: There was favoring of TRBV28, TRBJ1-2 and TRBJ2-5 in persistent disease.

Stated time point: newly diagnosed GD, antithyroid drugs for less than 3 months. PBMCs provided the RNA from which the TCR library was made. Trimming left V 5 bases short and J 3 bases short, with 16 bases between. The germline V gene encodes CDR1 ENHRY and CDR2 SYGVKD. The CDR3 has 16 amino acids. This clonotype was seen a few times. Antigen: not known. According to the study, TCR beta libraries were built with iRepertoire HTBI primers and CDR3-region Arm-PCR. One entry per CDR3 protein, called by TCRdb with MiXCR from the multiplex PCR reads. The sample carries roughly 610,000 distinct CDR3 sequences, around 15% recorded once. These same records also appear under a second study, on T cells in Graves' hyperthyroidism and ophthalmopathy. That work adds: A set of HTBI primers served as the primers for a first-round RT-PCR of the TCR CDR3. Expanded thyroid clonotypes (above 0.001) were mostly also found in blood.

The source of this sequence is a man aged 18 to 30 with Graves disease. This chain links TRBV10-3 with TRBJ2-2; D not certain. The sample here was peripheral blood mononuclear cells (PBMCs), taken at new diagnosis, from a patient treated with antithyroid drugs. The chain's CDR3 is CAISPALIGDTGELFF. The CDR3 bases are TGTGCCATCAGTCCGGCCCTCATAGGAGACACCGGGGAGCTGTTTTTT.